This record covers a single T cell receptor beta chain. The sample originates from a study of blood T cell repertoires in COVID-19. Overall study: PBMCs, B-cell-depleted T cells, or T cells were the source of the cDNA or gDNA that made up the material.

Trimming took 4 bases from V and 0 from J, leaving 24 bases between them. Germline-derived CDR1 and CDR2 are KGHDR and SFDVKD. There are 20 residues in the CDR3. Profiling relied on immunoSEQ multiplex PCR, and the TCRdb table lists in-frame clones only, not all of them. The data show about 94,000 clones, with over 65% seen just once and roughly 53% held by the top ten. The origin of this receptor is a human donor in a cohort sampled during active COVID-19. The chain joins TRBV24-1 to TRBJ2-1; a possible D gene is TRBD1 (5 bases). The sample comprised peripheral blood. CDR3 residues: CATSETGQRSWGGSYNEQFF. CDR3 nucleotide sequence: TGTGCCACCAGTGAGACCGGACAAAGGTCGTGGGGCGGCTCCTACAATGAGCAGTTCTTC.